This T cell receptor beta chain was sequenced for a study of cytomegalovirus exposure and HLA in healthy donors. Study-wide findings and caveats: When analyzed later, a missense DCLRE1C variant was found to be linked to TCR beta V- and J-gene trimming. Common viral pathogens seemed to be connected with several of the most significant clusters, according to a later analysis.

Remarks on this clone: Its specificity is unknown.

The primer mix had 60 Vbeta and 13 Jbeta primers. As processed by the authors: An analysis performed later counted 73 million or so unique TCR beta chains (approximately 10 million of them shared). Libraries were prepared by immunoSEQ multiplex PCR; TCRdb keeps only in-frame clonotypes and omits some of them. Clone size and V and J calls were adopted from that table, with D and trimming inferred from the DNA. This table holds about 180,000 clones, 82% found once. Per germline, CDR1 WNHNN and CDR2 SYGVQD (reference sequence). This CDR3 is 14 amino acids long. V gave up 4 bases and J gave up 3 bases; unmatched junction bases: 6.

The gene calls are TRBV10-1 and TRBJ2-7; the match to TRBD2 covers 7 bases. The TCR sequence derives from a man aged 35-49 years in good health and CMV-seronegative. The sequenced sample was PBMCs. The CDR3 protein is CASSVGGGGYEQYF. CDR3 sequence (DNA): TGCGCCAGCAGTGTCGGCGGGGGAGGCTACGAGCAGTACTTC.